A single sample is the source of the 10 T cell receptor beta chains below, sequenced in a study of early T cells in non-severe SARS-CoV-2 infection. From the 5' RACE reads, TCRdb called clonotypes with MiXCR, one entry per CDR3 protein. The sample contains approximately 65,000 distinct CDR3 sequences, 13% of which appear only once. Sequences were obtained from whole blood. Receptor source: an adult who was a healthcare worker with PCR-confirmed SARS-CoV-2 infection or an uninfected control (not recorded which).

The CDR3 nucleotides are TGTGCCAGCAGCCCCCGACTGGGCGGGGACTACGAGCAGTACTTC. Translating gives CASSPRLGGDYEQYF. The chain has TRBV7-6 and TRBJ2-7, with a weak D call TRBD2 (6 bases). Trimming shortened V by 5 bases and J by 3 bases, and 17 bases separated the two germline ends. This CDR3 comprises 15 residues. Looked up from germline, CDR1 is SGHVS and CDR2 is FNYEAQ. Together with reference TRBV7-6 and TRBJ2-7, the CDR3 gives the full variable domain: GAGVSQSPRYKVTKRGQDVALRCDPISGHVSLYWYRQALGQGPEFLTYFNYEAQQDKSGLPNDRFSAERPEGSISTLTIQRTEQRDSAMYRCASSPRLGGDYEQYFGPGTRLTVT.

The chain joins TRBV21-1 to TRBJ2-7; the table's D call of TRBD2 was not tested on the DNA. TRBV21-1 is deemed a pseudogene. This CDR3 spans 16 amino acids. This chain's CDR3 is CASSNREGSLAYEQYF. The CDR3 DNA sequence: TGTGCCAGCAGCAATCGGGAGGGGTCCCTAGCCTACGAGCAGTACTTC.

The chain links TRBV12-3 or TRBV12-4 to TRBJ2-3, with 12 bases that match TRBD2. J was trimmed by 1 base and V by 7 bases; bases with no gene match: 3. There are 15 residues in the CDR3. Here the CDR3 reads CASTRTSGGTDTQYF. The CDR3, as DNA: TGTGCCAGCACCCGGACTAGCGGGGGCACAGATACGCAGTATTTT.

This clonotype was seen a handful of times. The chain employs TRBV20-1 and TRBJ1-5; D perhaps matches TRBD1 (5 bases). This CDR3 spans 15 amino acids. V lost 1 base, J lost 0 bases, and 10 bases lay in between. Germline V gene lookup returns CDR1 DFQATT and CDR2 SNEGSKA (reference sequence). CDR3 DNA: TGCAGTGCTAGAGTTATGACAGATAGCAATCAGCCCCAGCATTTT. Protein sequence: CSARVMTDSNQPQHF.

DNA for the CDR3: TGTGCCAGCAGCCCCCGAGGGGTAATCAATCAGCCCCAGCATTTT. It encodes CASSPRGVINQPQHF. The chain recombines TRBV3-1 with TRBJ1-5; weak D call: TRBD1 (5 bases). This CDR3 region has 15 residues. Trimming left V 4 bases short and J 3 bases short, with 13 bases between. Germline lookup yields CDR1 LGHDT and CDR2 YNNKEL (reference sequence).

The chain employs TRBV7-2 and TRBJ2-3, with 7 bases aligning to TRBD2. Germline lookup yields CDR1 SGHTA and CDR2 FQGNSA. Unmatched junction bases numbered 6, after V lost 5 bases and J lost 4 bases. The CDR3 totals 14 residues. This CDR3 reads CASSPGLGPDTQYF. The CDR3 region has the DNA TGTGCCAGCAGCCCAGGACTAGGCCCAGATACGCAGTATTTT.

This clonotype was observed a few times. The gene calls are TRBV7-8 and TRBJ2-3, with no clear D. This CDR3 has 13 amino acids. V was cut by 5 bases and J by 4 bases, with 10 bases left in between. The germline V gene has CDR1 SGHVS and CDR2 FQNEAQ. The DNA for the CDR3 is TGTGCCAGCAGCGTCAGGAATTCAGATACGCAGTATTTT. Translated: CASSVRNSDTQYF. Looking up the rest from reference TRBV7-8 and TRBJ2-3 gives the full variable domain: GAGVSQSPRYKVAKRGQDVALRCDPISGHVSLFWYQQALGQGPEFLTYFQNEAQLDKSGLPSDRFFAERPEGSVSTLKIQRTQQEDSAVYLCASSVRNSDTQYFGPGTRLTVL.

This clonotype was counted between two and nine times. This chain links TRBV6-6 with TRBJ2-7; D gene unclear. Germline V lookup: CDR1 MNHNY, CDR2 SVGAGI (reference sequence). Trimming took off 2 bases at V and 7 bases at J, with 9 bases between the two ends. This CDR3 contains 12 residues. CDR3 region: CASSYAGQEQYF. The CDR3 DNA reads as TGTGCCAGCAGTTACGCCGGGCAGGAGCAGTACTTC.

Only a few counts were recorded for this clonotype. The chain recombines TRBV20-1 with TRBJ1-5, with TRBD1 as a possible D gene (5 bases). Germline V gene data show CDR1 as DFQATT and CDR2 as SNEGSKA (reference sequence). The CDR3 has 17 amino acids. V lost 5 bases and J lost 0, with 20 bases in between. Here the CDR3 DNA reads TGCAGTGCTCAGAGATCACAGGCCAGTTATAGCAATCAGCCCCAGCATTTT. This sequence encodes CSAQRSQASYSNQPQHF.

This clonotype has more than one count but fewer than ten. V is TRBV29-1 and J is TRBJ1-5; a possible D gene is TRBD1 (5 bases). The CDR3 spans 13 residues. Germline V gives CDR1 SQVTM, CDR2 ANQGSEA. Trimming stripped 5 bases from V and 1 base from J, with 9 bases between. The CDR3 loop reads CSVQGRSNQPQHF. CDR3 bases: TGCAGCGTTCAGGGTAGGAGCAATCAGCCCCAGCATTTT.